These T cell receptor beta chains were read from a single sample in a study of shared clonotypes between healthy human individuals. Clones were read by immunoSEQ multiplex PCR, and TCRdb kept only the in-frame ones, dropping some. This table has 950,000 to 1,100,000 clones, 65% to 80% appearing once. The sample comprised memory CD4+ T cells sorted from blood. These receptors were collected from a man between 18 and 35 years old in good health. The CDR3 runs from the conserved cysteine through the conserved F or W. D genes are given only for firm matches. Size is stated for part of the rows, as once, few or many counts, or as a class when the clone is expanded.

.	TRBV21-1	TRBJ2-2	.	CASSQRTQGRTGELFF	TGTGCCAGCAGCCAACGGACACAGGGGCGAACCGGGGAGCTGTTTTTT
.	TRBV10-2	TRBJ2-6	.	CASSGGEQSRANVLTF	TGCGCCAGCAGTGGGGGAGAACAAAGTCGGGCCAACGTCCTGACTTTC
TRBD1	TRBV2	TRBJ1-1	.	CASSGTGGVTEAFF	TGTGCCAGCAGCGGGACAGGGGGCGTCACTGAAGCTTTCTTT
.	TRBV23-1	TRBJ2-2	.	CASSRTGDRPNTGELFF	TGCGCCAGCAGCCGGACCGGAGACAGGCCGAACACCGGGGAGCTGTTTTTT
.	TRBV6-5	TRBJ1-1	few	CASIFTNTEAFF	TGTGCCAGCATTTTCACGAACACTGAAGCTTTCTTT
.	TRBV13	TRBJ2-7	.	CASSERATYEQYF	TGTGCCAGCAGCGAGAGGGCCACCTACGAGCAGTACTTC
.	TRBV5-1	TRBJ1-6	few	CASRLRREGDNSPLHF	TGCGCCTCACGCCTAAGGAGGGAAGGAGATAATTCACCCCTCCACTTT
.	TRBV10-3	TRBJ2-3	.	CAISIQADTQYF	TGTGCCATCAGCATCCAAGCAGATACGCAGTATTTT
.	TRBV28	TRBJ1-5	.	CATKGGINQPQHF	TGTGCCACCAAAGGAGGAATCAATCAGCCCCAGCATTTT
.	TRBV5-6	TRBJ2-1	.	CASSVYNEQFF	TGTGCCAGCAGTGTTTACAATGAGCAGTTCTTC
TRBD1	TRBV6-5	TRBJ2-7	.	CASRDRGTAEQYF	TGTGCCAGCCGGGACAGGGGTACGGCCGAGCAGTACTTC
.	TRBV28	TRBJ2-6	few	CASSLPQTTGANVLTF	TGTGCCAGCAGTTTACCCCAGACTACTGGGGCCAACGTCCTGACTTTC
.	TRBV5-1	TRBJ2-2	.	CASREPTGELFF	TGCGCCAGCAGGGAGCCCACCGGGGAGCTGTTTTTT
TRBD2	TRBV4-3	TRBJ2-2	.	CASSQDGLERGFDGELFF	TGCGCCAGCAGCCAAGATGGGCTGGAGCGGGGGTTTGACGGGGAGCTGTTTTTT
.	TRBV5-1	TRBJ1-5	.	CASSLDSGNGQPQHF	TGCGCCAGCAGCTTGGATTCCGGGAACGGTCAGCCCCAGCATTTT
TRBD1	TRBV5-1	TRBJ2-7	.	CASSLGAGGSAYEQYF	TGCGCCAGCAGCTTGGGGGCAGGGGGCTCTGCCTACGAGCAGTACTTC
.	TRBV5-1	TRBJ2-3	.	CASSLSGGSTDTQYF	TGCGCCAGCAGCTTGAGTGGGGGGAGCACAGATACGCAGTATTTT
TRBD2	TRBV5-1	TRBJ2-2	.	CASSFPAGETGELFF	TGCGCCAGCAGCTTTCCCGCGGGAGAAACCGGGGAGCTGTTTTTT
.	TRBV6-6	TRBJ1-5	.	CASSYRPISNQPQHF	TGTGCCAGCAGTTACCGACCGATTAGCAATCAGCCCCAGCATTTT
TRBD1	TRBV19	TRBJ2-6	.	CASTLRTGVSGANVLTF	TGTGCCAGTACCCTGAGGACAGGGGTCTCTGGGGCCAACGTCCTGACTTTC
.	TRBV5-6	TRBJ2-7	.	CASSPGLAKVAYEQYF	TGTGCCAGCAGCCCCGGTTTGGCAAAGGTGGCCTACGAGCAGTACTTC
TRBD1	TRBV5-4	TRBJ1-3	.	CASSVTGGSGNTIYF	TGTGCCAGCAGCGTGACAGGGGGTTCGGGAAACACCATATATTTT
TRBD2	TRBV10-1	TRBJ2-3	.	CASRGLAGVSDTQYF	TGCGCCAGCAGGGGACTAGCGGGAGTATCAGATACGCAGTATTTT
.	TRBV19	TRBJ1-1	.	CASSIGFQNTEAFF	TGTGCCAGTAGTATAGGCTTCCAGAACACTGAAGCTTTCTTT
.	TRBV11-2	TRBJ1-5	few	CASSLDGAGQPQHF	TGTGCCAGCAGCTTAGACGGGGCAGGGCAGCCCCAGCATTTT
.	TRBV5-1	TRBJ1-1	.	CASSPILGVNTEAFF	TGCGCCAGCAGCCCGATCTTAGGAGTGAACACTGAAGCTTTCTTT
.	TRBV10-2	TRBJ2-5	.	CASSRGAWETQYF	TGCGCCAGCAGCAGGGGGGCGTGGGAGACCCAGTACTTC
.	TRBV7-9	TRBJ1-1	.	CASSGSPSEAFF	TGTGCCAGCAGCGGGTCGCCAAGCGAAGCTTTCTTT
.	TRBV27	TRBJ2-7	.	CASSQGGTQGNEQYF	TGTGCCAGCAGTCAGGGGGGGACTCAAGGGAACGAGCAGTACTTC
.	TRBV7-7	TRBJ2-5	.	CASSPGLKETQYF	TGTGCTAGCAGCCCAGGACTAAAAGAGACCCAGTACTTC
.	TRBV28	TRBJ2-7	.	CASSRRAGPYEQYF	TGTGCCAGCAGTAGACGGGCAGGGCCCTACGAGCAGTACTTC
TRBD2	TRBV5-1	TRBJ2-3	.	CASSLTSGRAGDTQYF	TGCGCCAGCAGCTTGACTAGCGGGAGGGCCGGAGATACGCAGTATTTT
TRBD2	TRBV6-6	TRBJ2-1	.	CASSRTSVLNNEQFF	TGTGCCAGCAGCCGGACTAGCGTACTCAACAATGAGCAGTTCTTC
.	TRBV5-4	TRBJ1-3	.	CASSLGPASGNTIYF	TGTGCCAGCAGCTTGGGGCCCGCCTCTGGAAACACCATATATTTT
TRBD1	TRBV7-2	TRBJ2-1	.	CASSLLQGLGEQFF	TGTGCCAGCAGCTTGTTACAGGGGCTAGGAGAGCAGTTCTTC
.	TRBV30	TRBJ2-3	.	CAGGRATDTQYF	TGTGCCGGAGGGCGCGCCACAGATACGCAGTATTTT
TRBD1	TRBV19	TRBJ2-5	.	CASSTGTGVIETQYF	TGTGCCAGTAGTACCGGGACAGGGGTGATCGAGACCCAGTACTTC
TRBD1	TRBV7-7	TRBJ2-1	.	CASSRGQGGFNEQFF	TGTGCTAGCAGCCGCGGACAGGGAGGTTTCAATGAGCAGTTCTTC
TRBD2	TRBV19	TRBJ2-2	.	CASSSSGGSGELFF	TGTGCCAGTAGTTCCTCGGGCGGGAGCGGGGAGCTGTTTTTT
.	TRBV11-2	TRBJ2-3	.	CASSFSDTQYF	TGTGCCAGCAGTTTTTCAGATACGCAGTATTTT
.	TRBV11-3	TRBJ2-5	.	CASSPTGHIETQYF	TGTGCCAGCAGCCCCACGGGACATATTGAGACCCAGTACTTC
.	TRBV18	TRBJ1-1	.	CASSPGTPNTEAFF	TGTGCCAGCTCACCCGGGACACCGAACACTGAAGCTTTCTTT
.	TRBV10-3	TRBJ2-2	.	CAVSLTGQLFF	TGTGCCGTCTCCTTGACAGGCCAGCTGTTTTTT
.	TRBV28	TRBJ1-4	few	CASSELSLTATNEKLFF	TGTGCCAGCAGTGAACTAAGTTTGACGGCAACTAATGAAAAACTGTTTTTT
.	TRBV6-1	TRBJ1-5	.	CASSEEGGSQPQHF	TGTGCCAGCAGTGAAGAAGGGGGGAGTCAGCCCCAGCATTTT
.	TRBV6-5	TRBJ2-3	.	CASSRSAASTDTQYF	TGTGCCAGCAGCCGTTCAGCTGCTAGCACAGATACGCAGTATTTT
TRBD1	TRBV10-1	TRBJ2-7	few	CASRGKGCRDRLTYEQYF	TGCGCCAGCAGAGGTAAGGGATGCCGGGACAGGCTTACCTACGAGCAGTACTTC
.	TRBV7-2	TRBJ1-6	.	CASSLEQASSYNSPLHF	TGTGCCAGCAGCTTAGAACAGGCTAGCTCCTATAATTCACCCCTCCACTTT
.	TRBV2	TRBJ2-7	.	CASSFQGGGYYEQYF	TGTGCCAGCAGTTTCCAGGGGGGCGGCTACTACGAGCAGTACTTC
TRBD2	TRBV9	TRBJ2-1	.	CASSLGLVSYNEQFF	TGTGCCAGCAGCTTGGGACTAGTCTCCTACAATGAGCAGTTCTTC